This record concerns one T cell receptor beta chain sequence. The target antigen is unknown. Germline V lookup: CDR1 LNHDA, CDR2 SQIVND (reference sequence). The CDR3 totals 14 residues. Unmatched junction bases numbered 2, after V lost 3 bases and J lost 1 base. The record originates from a study of cytomegalovirus exposure and HLA in healthy donors. Overall study results and limits: Cytomegalovirus-associated status was assigned to some 160 TCR beta chains. Earlier findings revealed that most TCR beta V segments proved productive either about 87% or about 30% of the time.

60 Vbeta and 13 Jbeta primers were used in PCR. Sequencing was performed with immunoSEQ multiplex PCR; in TCRdb, only in-frame clones are kept and a portion is missing. The sample has about 100,000 clones, under 80% seen once. Sequencing was carried out using PBMCs. This chain joins TRBV19 and TRBJ1-1, with 7 bases that match TRBD1. This TCR came from a woman between 45 and 65 years old in good health and CMV-seropositive. The CDR3 protein is CASSIGTANTEAFF. The CDR3 DNA reads TGTGCCAGTAGTATCGGGACAGCGAACACTGAAGCTTTCTTT.